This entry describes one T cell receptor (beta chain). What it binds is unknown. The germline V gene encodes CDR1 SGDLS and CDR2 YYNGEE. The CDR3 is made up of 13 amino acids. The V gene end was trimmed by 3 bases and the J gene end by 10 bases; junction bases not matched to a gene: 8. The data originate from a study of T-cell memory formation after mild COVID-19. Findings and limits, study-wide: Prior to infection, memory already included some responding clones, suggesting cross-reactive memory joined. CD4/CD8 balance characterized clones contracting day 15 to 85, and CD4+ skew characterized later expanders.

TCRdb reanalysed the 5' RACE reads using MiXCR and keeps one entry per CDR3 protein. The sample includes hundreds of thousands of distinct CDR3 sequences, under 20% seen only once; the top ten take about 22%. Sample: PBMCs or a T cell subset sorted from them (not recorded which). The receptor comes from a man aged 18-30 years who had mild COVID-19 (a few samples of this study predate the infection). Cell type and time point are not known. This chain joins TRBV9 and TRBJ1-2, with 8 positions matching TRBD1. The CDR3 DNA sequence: TGTGCCAGCAGCGGCGGCAGGGGGCTTCACTACACCTTC. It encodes CASSGGRGLHYTF.